Presented here are 27 T cell receptor beta chains from one specimen sequenced in a study of metastatic and nonmetastatic thyroid tumors (dated by TCRdb to about 2020). None of the patients had been given any treatment before thyroid surgery. Libraries came from PCR. Sequenced on an Illumina HiSeq 4000. TCRdb reanalyzed the raw reads on its own, using fastp at Q25 for trimming and MiXCR for clone calling, and kept in-frame beta chains. The sample data list about 7,400 clones, and 2.5% to 3.5% of these were observed just once. The top ten constitute 16% of the sample. Source material: tumor tissue. The receptors were sampled from a female donor with papillary thyroid cancer or a benign thyroid nodule (not recorded which). Some clones in this sample may be carry-over from other donors' samples.

V gene TRBV7-6 combines with J gene TRBJ1-1, with D perhaps matching TRBD1 (5 bases). The V gene's germline CDR1 is SGHVS and CDR2 FNYEAQ. This CDR3 has 14 amino acids. Trimming shortened V by 9 bases and J by 4 bases, and 18 bases separated the two germline ends. The CDR3 DNA reads as TGTGCCAGTAGACTTGGGGCGCGGAGCACTGAAGCTTTCTTT. The encoded protein is CASRLGARSTEAFF.

The table lists this clone with many counts. The chain recombines TRBV4-2 with TRBJ2-1; 7 bases match TRBD2. The CDR3 is 15 amino acids. The ends lost 1 base at V and 9 bases at J; junction bases unmatched: 9. Germline CDR1 and CDR2: LGHNA and YNFKEQ. The DNA for the CDR3 is TGTGCCAGCAGCCAAGGACTAGCCGACTATGTTGAGCAGTTCTTC. Its translation: CASSQGLADYVEQFF.

This clone ranks as medium-sized. The chain combines TRBV20-1 with TRBJ1-4; D is perhaps TRBD1 (6 bases). V gave up 5 bases and J gave up 4 bases, with 14 bases separating them. The CDR3 extends over 14 amino acids. Germline loops: CDR1 DFQATT, CDR2 SNEGSKA (reference sequence). The chain's CDR3 is CSADPGELNEKLFF. The CDR3 nucleotides are TGCAGTGCTGATCCAGGGGAACTTAATGAAAAACTGTTTTTT.

The table lists this clone with many counts. The rearrangement links TRBV2 to TRBJ2-7; 10 bases match TRBD2. Germline values: CDR1 SNHLY, CDR2 FYNNEI. This CDR3 is built from 16 residues. Trimming cost V 7 bases and J 3 bases; bases outside gene matches: 12. The CDR3 here is CASTDPLTSGFYEQYF. The CDR3 DNA follows: TGTGCCAGCACCGACCCCCTGACTAGCGGGTTCTACGAGCAGTACTTC.

This clone was recorded at least ten times. The identical CDR3 is also encoded by other nucleotide sequences in the sample. The J gene is TRBJ1-4, the V gene TRBV6-1, with TRBD1 matching 7 bases. Per the germline V gene, CDR1 is MNHNS and CDR2 is SASEGT. V dropped 9 bases and J dropped 5; count of bases not matched to a gene: 9. The CDR3 length is 14 residues. CDR3 nucleotides: TGTGCCAGTAAACCGGGACAGCTCAATGAAAAACTGTTTTTT. Protein: CASKPGQLNEKLFF.

By its share, this clone is medium-sized. The chain couples TRBV11-1 to TRBJ2-7; D not resolved. This CDR3 contains 15 residues. Germline lookup yields CDR1 SGHAT and CDR2 FQDESV (reference sequence). Trimming removed 4 bases from V and 0 bases from J, with 13 bases in between. The CDR3 sequence: CASSSHGPLSYEQYF. The CDR3, as DNA: TGTGCCAGCAGCTCCCACGGGCCCCTCTCCTACGAGCAGTACTTC.

By proportion, this clone is medium-sized. The chain recombines TRBV24-1 with TRBJ2-3; D is uncertain. V lost 4 bases and J 3 bases, leaving 13 bases between the germline ends. This CDR3 spans 15 amino acids. Germline-derived CDR1 and CDR2 are KGHDR and SFDVKD. The CDR3 loop is CATSETTDDTDTQYF. The CDR3 DNA reads TGTGCCACCAGTGAGACAACGGACGATACAGATACGCAGTATTTT.

By sample fraction, this clone is medium-sized (0.01 to 0.1%). J is TRBJ2-2 and V is TRBV19; D not resolved. CDR3 length: 14 amino acids. Trimming left V 4 bases short and J 8 bases short, with 14 bases between. The germline V gene encodes CDR1 LNHDA and CDR2 SQIVND (reference sequence). The CDR3, as DNA: TGTGCCAGTAGTACCCTCGGTTCGTGGGGGGAGCTGTTTTTT. Translating it yields CASSTLGSWGELFF.

In the case of this clone: This specimen includes other DNA sequences encoding the same CDR3. J is TRBJ2-7 and V is TRBV5-4, with D maybe TRBD2 (6 bases). Germline V lookup: CDR1 SGHNT, CDR2 YYREEE (reference sequence). This CDR3 has 15 amino acids. Between the trimmed V and J ends, which lost 0 bases and 0 bases, there was a span of 10 bases. This CDR3 reads CASSLDATSSYEQYF. CDR3 coding DNA: TGTGCCAGCAGCTTGGATGCGACTAGCTCCTACGAGCAGTACTTC.

Sample share makes this clone medium-sized. The V gene is TRBV5-1, the J gene TRBJ2-7, with D unclear. CDR3 length: 14 residues. The germline V gene has CDR1 SGHRS and CDR2 YFSETQ. V was pared by 2 bases and J by 2 bases, with 11 bases between. CDR3 sequence: CASSFGRMTYEQYF. The CDR3 DNA is TGCGCCAGCAGCTTCGGTCGGATGACCTACGAGCAGTACTTC.

By sample fraction, this clone is medium-sized. The chain links TRBV11-2 to TRBJ1-2, with a possible D match to TRBD1 (6 bases). Trimming took off 3 bases at V and 2 bases at J, with 7 bases between the two ends. The CDR3 extends over 13 amino acids. Germline V lookup: CDR1 SGHAT, CDR2 FQNNGV. CDR3 loop: CASSLGQNYGYTF. CDR3 in DNA: TGTGCCAGCAGCTTGGGACAAAACTATGGCTACACCTTC.

This clone is labeled as medium-sized (0.01 to 0.1%). V usage is TRBV5-1 and J usage is TRBJ2-2, with 9 bases fitting TRBD1. Germline V gene sequence: CDR1 SGHRS, CDR2 YFSETQ. J lost 8 bases, V lost 5 bases, and 4 bases had no gene match. The CDR3 runs 13 residues. CDR3: CASRQQGAGELFF. CDR3 in DNA: TGCGCCAGCAGACAACAGGGGGCTGGGGAGCTGTTTTTT.

In this sample, this clone turned up many times. The chain recombines TRBV15 with TRBJ2-3; possible D gene TRBD2, 7 bases. Between the trimmed V and J ends, which lost 5 bases and 4 bases, there was a span of 16 bases. Germline CDR1 LNHNV, CDR2 YYDKDF (reference sequence). CDR3 length: 15 residues. The CDR3 bases are TGTGCCACCAGCGCTGGGGGGGCGGTAGCAGATACGCAGTATTTT. Its protein product is CATSAGGAVADTQYF.

By proportion, this clone is medium-sized. The rearrangement links TRBV6-4 to TRBJ1-5, with D tentatively TRBD1 (6 bases). This CDR3 comprises 15 residues. The germline gives CDR1 MRHNA, CDR2 SNTAGT. V was cut by 2 bases and J by 5 bases, with 13 bases left in between. The CDR3 nucleotides read TGTGCCAGCAGTGACCCGACAGGTTTACATCAGCCCCAGCATTTT. Its translation is CASSDPTGLHQPQHF.

In this sample, this clone is medium-sized. The chain combines TRBV6-1 with TRBJ1-3, with a possible D match to TRBD1 (5 bases). Germline V gene lookup returns CDR1 MNHNS and CDR2 SASEGT. The CDR3 extends over 16 amino acids. The ends were cut back, 7 bases at V and 0 bases at J, with 16 bases in the middle. CDR3 residues: CASTRTSRVSGNTIYF. The CDR3 nucleotides are TGTGCCAGCACCAGGACCTCCAGGGTCTCTGGAAACACCATATATTTT.

This clone was recorded at least ten times. V gene TRBV28 combines with J gene TRBJ1-2; unclear D gene. V lost 6 bases to trimming and J lost 4 bases, with 3 bases between them. CDR1 and CDR2 from the germline V gene are MDHEN and SYDVKM. The CDR3 extends over 10 amino acids. CDR3 nucleotides: TGTGCCAGCAGACGCTATGGCTACACCTTC. Protein sequence: CASRRYGYTF.

With regard to this clone: One end of the junction is discordant with germline, which a read error may explain. The chain is built from TRBV9 and TRBJ1-5, with D possibly being TRBD1 (6 bases). The CDR3 covers 14 residues. Germline CDR1 and CDR2: SGDLS and YYNGEE. The CDR3 region has the DNA TGTACCAGCAGCGTAGGGGGGGGAGGACAGCCCCAGCATTTT. Its protein is CTSSVGGGGQPQHF.

This clone was seen ten or more times. This chain connects TRBV2 to TRBJ1-3, with a tentative D call TRBD1 (5 bases). This CDR3 region has 15 residues. CDR1 and CDR2 (germline): SNHLY, FYNNEI. Deletions cut 5 bases from V and 0 bases from J, with 11 bases between. The CDR3 region is CASSSGPNSGNTIYF. The CDR3 coding sequence is TGTGCCAGCAGTTCGGGACCAAACTCTGGAAACACCATATATTTT. The variable domain in full, completed from reference TRBV2 and TRBJ1-3, reads EPEVTQTPSHQVTQMGQEVILRCVPISNHLYFYWYRQILGQKVEFLVSFYNNEISEKSEIFDDQFSVERPDGSNFTLKIRSTKLEDSAMYFCASSSGPNSGNTIYFGEGSWLTVV.

This clone is medium-sized (0.01 to 0.1%). The chain employs TRBV13 and TRBJ2-7; 12 bases are shared with TRBD2. Germline loops: CDR1 PRHDT, CDR2 FYEKMQ (reference sequence). V lost 1 base and J lost 3; bases outside the gene matches: 4. The CDR3 has 16 residues. Here the CDR3 reads CASSLVRTSGIYEQYF. CDR3 in DNA: TGTGCCAGCAGCTTAGTCCGGACTAGCGGGATCTACGAGCAGTACTTC.

This clone is classed as medium-sized. The conserved closing phenylalanine or tryptophan is absent in this CDR3, likely reflecting a read error. J is TRBJ2-1 and V is TRBV5-1; perhaps TRBD2 as D (5 bases). The CDR3 loop spans 16 amino acids. Trimming took off 1 base at V and 2 bases at J, with 13 bases between the two ends. From germline, CDR1 is SGHRS and CDR2 YFSETQ. The CDR3: CASSLSSGHTYNEQFV. The CDR3, as DNA: TGCGCCAGCAGCTTGTCCAGCGGTCACACCTACAATGAGCAGTTCGTC.

This clone was seen ten or more times. A single base separates this from a much larger clone, so it may be a read error. Different DNA sequences within this sample yield the same CDR3. The chain combines TRBV27 with TRBJ2-1, with a possible D match to TRBD1 (6 bases). This CDR3 region has 16 residues. Germline V gene data show CDR1 as MNHEY and CDR2 as SMNVEV (reference sequence). With 3 bases removed from V and 0 bases from J, the gap between germline ends came to 12 bases. This CDR3 is CASSLLGASSYNEQFF. CDR3 DNA: TGTGCCAGCAGTTTGTTGGGGGCGAGCTCCTACAATGAGCAGTTCTTC.

By share of the sample, this clone is medium-sized. The rearrangement joins TRBV4-1 to TRBJ2-7, with 9 positions matching TRBD1. The germline V gene encodes CDR1 MGHRA and CDR2 YSYEKL. V was clipped by 4 bases and J by 2 bases; unmatched bases: 6. The CDR3 loop spans 15 amino acids. DNA for the CDR3: TGCGCCAGCAGCCCCCTGGACAGGGGACCCTACGAGCAGTACTTC. Translated: CASSPLDRGPYEQYF.

This clone was counted ten times or more. This chain uses TRBV2 with TRBJ2-7; 9 bases line up with TRBD2. The CDR3 sequence is 14 residues long. Trimming took 5 bases from V and 7 from J; bases not matched to a gene: 9. Looked up from germline, CDR1 is SNHLY and CDR2 is FYNNEI. The CDR3 nucleotides read TGTGCCAGCAGTACGGCTAGCGGGACCCTTGAGCAGTACTTC. This sequence encodes CASSTASGTLEQYF.

Relative to its sample, this clone is medium-sized. The chain combines TRBV9 with TRBJ2-2, with D possibly being TRBD2 (6 bases). V gave up 0 bases and J gave up 5 bases, with 11 bases separating them. CDR3 length: 15 residues. CDR1 is SGDLS and CDR2 is YYNGEE in the germline V gene. DNA of the CDR3: TGTGCCAGCAGCGTAGTGGGGGGAGTGACCGGGGAGCTGTTTTTT. Translating gives CASSVVGGVTGELFF.

There are many counts of this clone. The rearrangement uses TRBV5-1 and TRBJ2-7; D call uncertain. This CDR3 has 12 amino acids. Trimming removed 0 bases at V and 5 bases at J, with 6 bases between. Germline V gives CDR1 SGHRS, CDR2 YFSETQ. In DNA, the CDR3 is TGCGCCAGCAGCTTGGCCCCGGACGAGCAGTACTTC. Protein: CASSLAPDEQYF.

This clone was detected many times. This sequence joins TRBV7-2 and TRBJ2-7; 9 bases align to TRBD1. CDR3 length: 15 residues. In germline, CDR1 is SGHTA, CDR2 FQGNSA. V dropped 4 bases and J dropped 2; count of bases not matched to a gene: 6. The CDR3 loop is CASSSTGGYTYEQYF. CDR3 coding DNA: TGTGCCAGCAGCTCCACAGGGGGCTACACCTACGAGCAGTACTTC.

This clone has a count of ten or more. The V and J genes are TRBV25-1 and TRBJ1-1, with 8 nucleotides matching TRBD1. Per germline, CDR1 MGHDK and CDR2 SYGVNS. V shed 3 bases and J 7 bases; nucleotides not matched to a gene: 7. The CDR3 runs to 14 residues. The CDR3 loop reads CASSESGTGIEAFF. In nucleotides, the CDR3 is TGTGCCAGCAGTGAGTCAGGGACAGGTATTGAAGCTTTCTTT.